This TCR beta chain stems from a study of blood T cell repertoires in COVID-19 (dated by TCRdb to 2019 to 2021). Regarding the complete study: Collaborator samples came from the United States, Italy and Spain and covered acute and convalescent phases of COVID-19. Where HLA class I and class II types were available, the types were taken from metadata supplied by the sample provider, not from assay-based typing. Deeply sampled blood TCRbeta repertoires from subjects exposed to, actively infected with, or recovered from COVID-19 were included in the dataset. A de-identified subject ID, COVID-19 status, age in years and sex were almost always included in the sample metadata. The samples were drawn from the first 160 participants of the ongoing ImmuneRACE study and from 1,254 subjects provided by 6 global collaborators. The prospective study material was composed of cDNA or gDNA derived from T cells, B-cell-depleted T cells, or PBMCs. The repertoires were made available in a free public database intended to serve as a resource for research on the immune response to SARS-CoV-2.

As for this clone: Its antigen has not been determined. Per-base qualities were not stored, and no clone one base away is much larger.

V is pared back by 1 base and J by 5 bases, with 17 bases lying between the germline termini. The CDR3 numbers 16 residues from cysteine through phenylalanine. The retained sequence is limited to the CDR3, 48 bases, with the frame set at the first base. CDR1 and CDR2, per the germline V gene (reference sequence), are LNHDA and SQIVND. Whole blood was collected in K2EDTA tubes by collaborating institutions according to the institutions' own protocols. For TCRbeta analysis, collaborators shipped samples as frozen whole blood, isolated PBMCs, or DNA extracted from either of those sample types. Findings and caveats that apply to the study as a whole: Clinical and demographic metadata were provided uncurated, with the amount varying by source and participant.

The immunoSEQ Assay, a bias-controlled multiplex PCR, was used to amplify TCRbeta CDR3 regions from genomic DNA. The original methods were these. Nucleated cell counts per sample were estimated from amplification of reference gene primers within the assay. To quantify the absolute abundance of each unique TCRbeta CDR3 rearrangement, sequence reads were collapsed and filtered. For each sample, productive Simpson clonality was calculated as the square root of Simpson's diversity index across productive rearrangements. TCRdb took this table from immuneACCESS and kept in-frame rearrangements with V and J called. Such tables lack part of the clones; where checked against another copy, unresolved V genes explain under half of the gap, and the rest is unexplained. V, J and clone size were drawn from that table, and D and trimming were deduced from the DNA. The sample includes about 380,000 clones, with about four fifths observed a single time. The top ten clonotypes cover more than 0.85% of the sample.

The receptor comes from a human donor with acute or convalescent COVID-19. The donor label of this sample is uncertain. Sequencing used peripheral blood. The chain joins TRBV19 to TRBJ1-1; the D gene identity is not certain. CDR3 reads: CASSIGEESTYTEAFF. The bases read TGTGCCAGTAGTATAGGCGAGGAGTCAACGTATACTGAAGCTTTCTTT.